A single sample is the source of the 9 T cell receptor beta chains below, sequenced in a study of shared clonotypes between healthy human individuals. Profiled with immunoSEQ multiplex PCR; TCRdb holds only in-frame clones, not every one. The sample contains around 2.1 million clones, 90% to 95% of which appear only once. CD45RO-negative, CCR7-positively selected cells formed the naive CD8 fraction, excluding terminally differentiated effector memory CD45RA+ cells. Material: naive CD8+ T cells from PBMCs. These receptors came from a man between 18 and 35 years old in good health. Some clones in this sample may be carry-over from other donors' samples.

On this clone itself: In the same sample, other DNA sequences code for this CDR3. The rearrangement joins TRBV9 to TRBJ1-2; weak D call: TRBD1 (5 bases). The germline V gene has CDR1 SGDLS and CDR2 YYNGEE. The length of the CDR3 is 13 residues. V was trimmed by 2 bases and J by 4 bases, leaving 9 bases between them. The CDR3 here is CASSVRGGYGYTF. In nucleotides, the CDR3 is TGTGCCAGCAGCGTGCGGGGGGGCTATGGCTACACCTTC. Together with reference TRBV9 and TRBJ1-2, the CDR3 gives the full variable domain: DSGVTQTPKHLITATGQRVTLRCSPRSGDLSVYWYQQSLDQGLQFLIQYYNGEERAKGNILERFSAQQFPDLHSELNLSSLELGDSALYFCASSVRGGYGYTFGSGTRLTVV.

This rearrangement joins TRBV30 to TRBJ2-1, with no clear D. The germline CDR1 and CDR2 sequences are GTSNPN and SVGIG (reference sequence). The ends were cut back, 1 base at V and 2 bases at J, with 9 bases in the middle. The CDR3 covers 14 residues. The chain's CDR3 is CAWSGSITYNEQFF. For the CDR3, the DNA is TGTGCCTGGAGTGGGTCTATTACCTACAATGAGCAGTTCTTC.

A note on this clone: This specimen includes other DNA sequences encoding the same CDR3. This rearrangement joins TRBV9 to TRBJ1-2; 9 nucleotides line up with TRBD1. Trimming took 0 bases from V and 8 from J; bases not matched to a gene: 5. This CDR3 has 14 amino acids. Germline CDR1 and CDR2: SGDLS and YYNGEE. CDR3 region: CASSVATGGRGYTF. The CDR3 DNA follows: TGTGCCAGCAGCGTAGCGACAGGGGGACGGGGCTACACCTTC.

The CDR3, as DNA: TGTGCCACCAGCAGTTCATTTACAACTAATGAAAAACTGTTTTTT. It translates to CATSSSFTTNEKLFF. V gene TRBV15 combines with J gene TRBJ1-4; D is uncertain. The CDR3 has 15 amino acids. V was pared by 3 bases and J by 0 bases, with 8 bases between. Per germline, CDR1 LNHNV and CDR2 YYDKDF (reference sequence).

The chain combines TRBV28 with TRBJ2-5, with 7 nucleotides matching TRBD2. V trimming: 5 bases; J trimming: 7 bases; junction bases outside the gene matches: 4. The germline V gene has CDR1 MDHEN and CDR2 SYDVKM. The CDR3 has 12 amino acids. Here the CDR3 DNA reads TGTGCCAGCAGTACCCCGGGGGGGACCCAGTACTTC. This codes for CASSTPGGTQYF.

The J gene is TRBJ2-2, the V gene TRBV30; D is undetermined. There are 14 residues in the CDR3. Germline V gives CDR1 GTSNPN, CDR2 SVGIG (reference sequence). Trimming took 1 base from V and 4 from J, leaving 10 bases between them. CDR3 loop: CAWSARRVTGELFF. In DNA form, the CDR3 reads TGTGCCTGGAGTGCACGCCGTGTCACCGGGGAGCTGTTTTTT.

J is TRBJ2-2 and V is TRBV6-5, with TRBD1 matching 11 bases. The CDR3 totals 15 residues. The V segment lost 4 bases and the J segment 8 bases; nucleotides outside the gene matches: 6. Germline V gene lookup returns CDR1 MNHEY and CDR2 SVGAGI. CDR3 protein: CASSLGTGGTGELFF. The CDR3 DNA is TGTGCCAGCAGTTTGGGGACAGGGGGAACTGGGGAGCTGTTTTTT.

The rearrangement joins TRBV28 to TRBJ2-1, with D maybe TRBD1 (5 bases). V dropped 5 bases and J dropped 6 bases, with 14 bases sitting between them. The CDR3 contains 14 residues. The germline CDR1 and CDR2 sequences are MDHEN and SYDVKM. The CDR3 protein is CASSIYSTVNEQFF. CDR3 bases: TGTGCCAGCAGTATTTACTCGACAGTCAATGAGCAGTTCTTC.

The chain links TRBV11-2 to TRBJ2-1; D possibly corresponds to TRBD2 (5 bases). Trimming took 1 base from V and 4 from J, leaving 14 bases between them. Germline values: CDR1 SGHAT, CDR2 FQNNGV. There are 16 residues in the CDR3. CDR3 in DNA: TGTGCCAGCAGCTTAGCCCTAGCTGCCCCATACAATGAGCAGTTCTTC. It specifies CASSLALAAPYNEQFF.